Below are 25 T cell receptor beta chains sequenced from a single sample in a study of patients and donors after allogeneic stem cell transplantation. TCRdb re-derived calls from the RT-PCR reads in MiXCR, one entry per CDR3 protein. The table has 800,000 to 1,000,000 distinct CDR3 sequences, approximately 19% seen once; the top ten hold 5% to 6.5%. Sequencing used blood, either unsorted or a sorted T cell fraction (not recorded which). These receptors all stem from a human donor who was either an allogeneic HSCT recipient or a stem cell or donor lymphocyte infusion donor (not recorded which). It is not recorded whose cells these are; they may come from a transplant donor.

This clonotype appeared a few times. This sequence joins TRBV12-3 or TRBV12-4 and TRBJ1-2; perhaps TRBD1 as D (6 bases). This CDR3 region has 14 residues. V gave up 5 bases and J gave up 4 bases, with 14 bases separating them. DNA for the CDR3: TGTGCCAGCAGTATAGGACAGAATCGCTATGGCTACACCTTC. This codes for CASSIGQNRYGYTF.

This clonotype was counted a few times. The V and J genes are TRBV6-1 and TRBJ2-3; 10 nucleotides align to TRBD1. With V trimmed by 6 bases and J by 3 bases, 9 bases remained unmatched. CDR1 MNHNS and CDR2 SASEGT come from the germline V gene. The CDR3 is 16 amino acids. CDR3 loop: CASSRDRGRKTDTQYF. In DNA, the CDR3 is TGTGCCAGCAGCAGAGACAGGGGGCGCAAGACAGATACGCAGTATTTT.

The V gene is TRBV6-4, the J gene TRBJ2-2; TRBD2 aligns across 9 bases. The junction had 5 bases not matched to a gene; V was cut back by 6 bases and J by 0 bases. In germline, CDR1 is MRHNA, CDR2 SNTAGT. The length of the CDR3 is 16 residues. The CDR3 is CASSRLADTNTGELFF. In DNA, the CDR3 is TGTGCCAGCAGCCGACTAGCGGACACGAACACCGGGGAGCTGTTTTTT.

The chain joins TRBV12-3 or TRBV12-4 to TRBJ2-7; D is unclear. This CDR3 spans 11 amino acids. V was pared by 7 bases and J by 0 bases, with 4 bases between. The CDR3 sequence is CASTNSYEQYF. CDR3 sequence (DNA): TGTGCCAGCACCAACTCCTACGAGCAGTACTTC.

This clonotype was observed a few times. This sequence joins TRBV7-9 and TRBJ2-3; TRBD2 might be the D (6 bases). CDR1 is SEHNR and CDR2 is FQNEAQ in the germline V gene (reference sequence). This CDR3 is built from 16 residues. Trimming took off 4 bases at V and 1 base at J, with 15 bases between the two ends. The CDR3, as DNA: TGTGCCAGCAGCTCCCCCGGGACTGGGGGCACAGATACGCAGTATTTT. Translation: CASSSPGTGGTDTQYF.

This clonotype was counted a few times. The CDR3 bases are TGTGCCTGGGTGGATCGGAGAAACACTGAAGCTTTCTTT. Translating it yields CAWVDRRNTEAFF. This sequence joins TRBV30 and TRBJ1-1; no firm D call. Trimming pared 5 bases from V and 2 bases from J, leaving 12 bases between. CDR1 is GTSNPN and CDR2 is SVGIG in the germline V gene (reference sequence). This CDR3 comprises 13 residues.

This clonotype was counted only a few times. V is TRBV20-1 and J is TRBJ1-2; D gene uncertain. Germline V gives CDR1 DFQATT, CDR2 SNEGSKA (reference sequence). Trimming left V 3 bases short and J 4 bases short, with 9 bases between. This CDR3 spans 12 amino acids. The CDR3 is CSARMESYGYTF. As DNA, the CDR3 is TGCAGTGCTAGGATGGAAAGCTATGGCTACACCTTC.

The rearrangement uses TRBV11-1 and TRBJ2-3, with 9 bases lining up with TRBD1. The CDR3 is 14 amino acids. J lost 5 bases, V lost 7 bases, and 7 bases had no gene match. CDR1 is SGHAT and CDR2 is FQDESV in the germline V gene (reference sequence). DNA for the CDR3: TGTGCCAGCACCCCACAGGGGGCCGAAGATACGCAGTATTTT. Translation: CASTPQGAEDTQYF. Together with reference TRBV11-1 and TRBJ2-3, the CDR3 gives the full variable domain: EAEVAQSPRYKITEKSQAVAFWCDPISGHATLYWYRQILGQGPELLVQFQDESVVDDSQLPKDRFSAERLKGVDSTLKIQPAELGDSAMYLCASTPQGAEDTQYFGPGTRLTVL.

This chain links TRBV28 with TRBJ1-5; TRBD1 agrees at 9 bases. The length of the CDR3 is 16 residues. Losses at the gene ends were 5 bases for V and 7 bases for J; bases not matched to a gene: 12. CDR1 and CDR2 from the germline V gene are MDHEN and SYDVKM. Here the CDR3 reads CASSPPGQGGRQPQHF. Written as DNA, the CDR3 is TGTGCCAGCAGTCCCCCGGGACAGGGAGGACGGCAGCCCCAGCATTTT. Filled out from reference TRBV28 and TRBJ1-5, the complete variable domain reads DVKVTQSSRYLVKRTGEKVFLECVQDMDHENMFWYRQDPGLGLRLIYFSYDVKMKEKGDIPEGYSVSREKKERFSLILESASTNQTSMYLCASSPPGQGGRQPQHFGDGTRLSIL.

The chain couples TRBV6-1 to TRBJ1-2; 7 nucleotides line up with TRBD1. Per germline, CDR1 MNHNS and CDR2 SASEGT. The CDR3 consists of 13 residues. The V gene end was trimmed by 5 bases and the J gene end by 8 bases; junction bases not matched to a gene: 8. The CDR3: CASSQGERWGYTF. DNA for the CDR3: TGTGCCAGCAGTCAGGGGGAACGGTGGGGCTACACCTTC.

The chain has TRBV5-1 and TRBJ1-5; D unclear. Trimming stripped 3 bases from V and 3 bases from J, with 10 bases between. This CDR3 region has 14 residues. CDR1 is SGHRS and CDR2 is YFSETQ in the germline V gene. CDR3 in amino acids: CASSSGELNQPQHF. DNA of the CDR3: TGCGCCAGCAGCTCGGGTGAGCTCAATCAGCCCCAGCATTTT.

This clonotype was recorded a few times. This rearrangement joins TRBV24-1 to TRBJ2-5; TRBD2 matches at 7 bases. J gave up 2 bases and V 3 bases, and 8 bases lay outside the gene matches. CDR3 length equals 16 residues. Per germline, CDR1 KGHDR and CDR2 SFDVKD. The CDR3 is CATSDTASGTQETQYF. In DNA form, the CDR3 reads TGTGCCACCAGTGATACCGCTAGCGGAACACAAGAGACCCAGTACTTC.

Only a few counts were recorded for this clonotype. The chain recombines TRBV5-8 with TRBJ2-3; 7 bases align to TRBD1. The CDR3 covers 17 residues. Looked up from germline, CDR1 is SGHTS and CDR2 is YDEGEE. V dropped 3 bases and J dropped 8; count of bases not matched to a gene: 18. The CDR3 is CASSSVRGQRLMGTQYF. CDR3 sequence (DNA): TGTGCCAGCAGCTCCGTCCGGGGACAGCGATTAATGGGTACGCAGTATTTT.

The chain employs TRBV11-2 and TRBJ2-3, with TRBD2 identical over 14 bases. Germline CDR1 is SGHAT and CDR2 is FQNNGV. This CDR3 is built from 15 residues. The ends lost 5 bases at V and 7 bases at J; junction bases unmatched: 5. Written as DNA, the CDR3 is TGTGCCAGCAGCCCTGGGACTAGCGGGGGATATACGCAGTATTTT. Amino acid sequence: CASSPGTSGGYTQYF.

The rearrangement uses TRBV15 and TRBJ1-1; 8 nucleotides align to TRBD1. Losses at the gene ends were 5 bases for V and 1 base for J; bases not matched to a gene: 9. Per germline, CDR1 LNHNV and CDR2 YYDKDF (reference sequence). The CDR3 is 16 residues long. DNA for the CDR3: TGTGCCACCAGCGGCCACCCCGGGACAGGGAACACTGAAGCTTTCTTT. Translating gives CATSGHPGTGNTEAFF.

This clonotype was seen a handful of times. The chain is built from TRBV30 and TRBJ2-4; D is undetermined. Trimming stripped 0 bases from V and 0 bases from J, with 12 bases between. CDR1 and CDR2 (germline): GTSNPN, SVGIG (reference sequence). The CDR3 has 16 amino acids. CDR3 DNA sequence: TGTGCCTGGAGTGTACGGAGTCAACTAGCCAAAAACATTCAGTACTTC. Translating gives CAWSVRSQLAKNIQYF.

The chain recombines TRBV5-6 with TRBJ2-4, with D unclear. This CDR3 spans 11 amino acids. Trimming pared 4 bases from V and 6 bases from J, leaving 5 bases between. CDR1 is SGHDT, CDR2 YYEEEE, per germline. CDR3 coding DNA: TGTGCCAGCAGCGGACGAAACATTCAGTACTTC. Translated, it gives CASSGRNIQYF.

V and J are TRBV20-1 and TRBJ2-7, with D hard to call. Germline lookup yields CDR1 DFQATT and CDR2 SNEGSKA (reference sequence). This CDR3 comprises 13 residues. Trimming removed 0 bases from V and 3 bases from J, with 9 bases in between. The CDR3 nucleotides are TGCAGTGCTAGAGATAGGGCGGACTACGAGCAGTACTTC. Amino acid sequence: CSARDRADYEQYF.

The V gene is TRBV6-1, the J gene TRBJ2-3, with D tentatively TRBD1 (6 bases). Trimming cost V 5 bases and J 4 bases, with 16 bases left between them. The CDR3 sequence is 15 residues long. Germline lookup yields CDR1 MNHNS and CDR2 SASEGT. The CDR3 sequence: CASSPRQAQSDTQYF. CDR3 nucleotides: TGTGCCAGCAGTCCTAGACAGGCGCAATCAGATACGCAGTATTTT.

The table lists this clonotype with a few counts. The V gene is TRBV11-2, the J gene TRBJ1-1, with D maybe TRBD1 (6 bases). V lost 1 base to trimming and J lost 7 bases, with 13 bases between them. The CDR3 loop spans 14 amino acids. The germline CDR1 and CDR2 sequences are SGHAT and FQNNGV. This chain's CDR3 is CASSLGWGAVEAFF. The CDR3 coding sequence is TGTGCCAGCAGCTTAGGGTGGGGGGCGGTTGAAGCTTTCTTT.

The sample holds a few counts of this clonotype. The CDR3 sequence is CASSQEAGPNTGELFF. CDR3 nucleotides: TGCGCCAGCAGCCAAGAAGCAGGGCCGAACACCGGGGAGCTGTTTTTT. This chain uses TRBV4-3 with TRBJ2-2, with D perhaps TRBD1 (5 bases). Germline V gene data show CDR1 as LGHNA and CDR2 as YSLEER. The CDR3 is made up of 16 amino acids. Trimming took off 0 bases at V and 0 bases at J, with 8 bases between the two ends.

This rearrangement joins TRBV21-1 to TRBJ2-3; TRBD1 is the table's D call, not checked against the DNA. TRBV21-1 is tagged as a pseudogene. The CDR3 is made up of 19 amino acids. The CDR3 DNA follows: TGTGCCAGCGCCGGGACAGAGAGGATGACTAGCGAGTACACAGATACGCAGTATTTT. Translated: CASAGTERMTSEYTDTQYF.

This clonotype was counted between two and nine times. CDR3 region: CASSLVHFLDDSYNEQFF. The CDR3 DNA sequence: TGTGCCAGCAGCTTAGTACATTTCCTCGACGACTCCTACAATGAGCAGTTCTTC. The rearrangement links TRBV11-1 to TRBJ2-1; D remains unclear. Trimming stripped 1 base from V and 0 bases from J, with 16 bases between. The CDR3 has 18 residues. The V gene's germline CDR1 is SGHAT and CDR2 FQDESV (reference sequence). Filled out from reference TRBV11-1 and TRBJ2-1, the complete variable domain reads EAEVAQSPRYKITEKSQAVAFWCDPISGHATLYWYRQILGQGPELLVQFQDESVVDDSQLPKDRFSAERLKGVDSTLKIQPAELGDSAMYLCASSLVHFLDDSYNEQFFGPGTRLTVL.

This clonotype was observed many times. The chain has TRBV20-1 and TRBJ1-1, with D possibly being TRBD1 (5 bases). Germline CDR1 and CDR2: DFQATT and SNEGSKA (reference sequence). Trimming cost V 3 bases and J 5 bases, with 19 bases left between them. The CDR3 totals 15 residues. CDR3 sequence: CSASAAAGLMTEAFF. Here the CDR3 DNA reads TGCAGTGCTAGTGCCGCTGCGGGGCTGATGACTGAAGCTTTCTTT.

The chain carries TRBV20-1 and TRBJ2-5, with 12 bases aligning to TRBD2. Germline V gene sequence: CDR1 DFQATT, CDR2 SNEGSKA (reference sequence). The CDR3 is 17 amino acids. Losses at the gene ends were 1 base for V and 5 bases for J; bases not matched to a gene: 11. The CDR3 sequence: CSARVRGLAGYRETQYF. The CDR3 coding sequence is TGCAGTGCTAGAGTCCGTGGACTAGCGGGGTACCGCGAGACCCAGTACTTC.